The table lists the clone carrying this T cell receptor beta chain with a count of one. Its target is not known. An end of the junction does not agree with germline; a read error may underlie this. Once graft tissue had been processed, intraepithelial and lamina propria lymphocytes were released. This sample stems from a study of graft-versus-host responses after intestinal transplantation. The overall study: For around 3 years after anti-thymocyte globulin induction, all recipients took tacrolimus and steroids. Study-level findings and limits: Recipient marrow showed GvH clones, some seen first in ileum or blood. High graft-versus-host to host-versus-graft T cell clonal ratios marked allografts of patients with graft-donor macrochimerism. Early post-transplant declines in HvG were associated with peak levels of circulating GvH clones.

TCRdb's copy holds only in-frame clones and misses some; the assay was immunoSEQ multiplex PCR. The sample gives 60,000 to 75,000 clones, 89% of which show up once; about 1.7% is in the top ten. Germline assignment: CDR1 WNHNN and CDR2 SYGVQD (reference sequence). The CDR3 totals 14 residues. The V and J genes are TRBV10-1 and TRBJ2-3, with 10 bases aligning to TRBD2. This clonotype originated in a human patient who received an intestinal transplant, so some T cells may come from the graft donor. The input for sequencing was ileum tissue, taken less than 400 days after transplant. The DNA of the CDR3 is TGCGCCGGCAGTTCAAGCGGGAGGGGAGATACGCAGTATTTT. Translated, it gives CAGSSSGRGDTQYF.